The 16 T cell receptor beta chains listed next were all sequenced from one sample in a study of control samples from healthy donors and cancer patients. Repertoires were generated with immunoSEQ multiplex PCR, while TCRdb's copy carries only in-frame clones and drops some. Here the sample spans 400,000 to 450,000 clones, more than 80% being singletons. The sample comprised PBMCs. The receptor source for this set is a man aged 40-49 years with head and neck cancer.

The rearrangement joins TRBV28 to TRBJ2-1, with a weak D call TRBD2 (6 bases). CDR1 and CDR2 from the germline V gene are MDHEN and SYDVKM. The CDR3 contains 13 residues. Trimming removed 5 bases at V and 7 bases at J, with 12 bases between. CDR3 protein: CASSPGDVNEQFF. The CDR3 bases are TGTGCCAGCAGTCCGGGGGATGTAAATGAGCAGTTCTTC.

The CDR3 here is CASSLVTVSNQPQHF. CDR3 DNA sequence: TGTGCCAGCAGCTTGGTTACGGTTAGCAATCAGCCCCAGCATTTT. The chain recombines TRBV5-8 with TRBJ1-5; D is unclear. Germline V lookup: CDR1 SGHTS, CDR2 YDEGEE. The CDR3 contains 15 residues. Between the trimmed V and J ends, which lost 0 bases and 0 bases, there was a span of 7 bases. Full variable domain (missing parts from reference TRBV5-8 and TRBJ1-5): EAGVTQSPTHLIKTRGQQATLRCSPISGHTSVYWYQQALGLGLQFLLWYDEGEERNRGNFPPRFSGRQFPNYSSELNVNALELEDSALYLCASSLVTVSNQPQHFGDGTRLSIL.

The chain has TRBV7-2 and TRBJ2-5; 11 positions agree with TRBD2. The CDR3 spans 13 residues. Trimming cost V 8 bases and J 6 bases; bases outside gene matches: 5. In germline, CDR1 is SGHTA, CDR2 FQGNSA. DNA for the CDR3: TGTGCCAGCGCAAGGACTAGCGGGCAGACCCAGTACTTC. It is translated as CASARTSGQTQYF. Looking up the rest from reference TRBV7-2 and TRBJ2-5 gives the full variable domain: GAGVSQSPSNKVTEKGKDVELRCDPISGHTALYWYRQSLGQGLEFLIYFQGNSAPDKSGLPSDRFSAERTGGSVSTLTIQRTQQEDSAVYLCASARTSGQTQYFGPGTRLLVL.

The chain employs TRBV7-9 and TRBJ2-2, with TRBD1 identical over 9 bases. J lost 1 base, V lost 7 bases, and 10 bases had no gene match. Germline-derived CDR1 and CDR2 are SEHNR and FQNEAQ (reference sequence). The CDR3 loop spans 17 amino acids. The CDR3 DNA reads TGTGCCAGCAACCCGACCGGGACAGGGAAGAACACCGGGGAGCTGTTTTTT. It encodes CASNPTGTGKNTGELFF.

The J gene is TRBJ2-7, the V gene TRBV7-8, with 9 positions matching TRBD1. From germline, CDR1 is SGHVS and CDR2 FQNEAQ. The CDR3 covers 18 residues. With V trimmed by 5 bases and J by 2 bases, 16 bases remained unmatched. For the CDR3, the DNA is TGTGCCAGCAGCGCGAAAACCGGGACAGGGATCGGCGCCTACGAGCAGTACTTC. Its translation: CASSAKTGTGIGAYEQYF.

This clone was counted a single time. This chain links TRBV3-1 (or the pseudogene TRBV3-2) with TRBJ2-7; D unresolved. Germline-derived CDR1 and CDR2 are LGHDT and YNNKEL (reference sequence). The ends were cut back, 0 bases at V and 2 bases at J, with 11 bases in the middle. The CDR3 sequence is 15 residues long. As DNA, the CDR3 is TGTGCCAGCAGCCAAGATTCTGCACCTCCCTACGAGCAGTACTTC. This encodes CASSQDSAPPYEQYF.

This rearrangement joins TRBV20-1 to TRBJ2-1; tentative D call: TRBD1 (5 bases). CDR1 and CDR2 (germline): DFQATT, SNEGSKA (reference sequence). V lost 3 bases and J 4 bases, leaving 22 bases between the germline ends. The CDR3 is made up of 17 amino acids. CDR3 in amino acids: CSASGAQTPVGYNEQFF. The CDR3 DNA follows: TGCAGTGCTAGTGGGGCCCAAACACCCGTTGGTTACAATGAGCAGTTCTTC.

V usage is TRBV9 and J usage is TRBJ2-7, with D possibly being TRBD2 (6 bases). V was clipped by 3 bases and J by 3 bases, with 19 bases between them. Germline CDR1 SGDLS, CDR2 YYNGEE. The CDR3 sequence is 16 residues long. The CDR3 loop reads CASSGRSTSKVYEQYF. CDR3 coding DNA: TGTGCCAGCAGCGGTAGATCGACTAGTAAGGTCTACGAGCAGTACTTC.

A word on this clone: A far larger clone is one nucleotide away, so this likely arose from a read error. The V call is TRBV27, the J call TRBJ1-5; D uncertain. Germline CDR1 reads MNHEY; CDR2 reads SMNVEV (reference sequence). The CDR3 contains 12 residues. Trimming took 1 base from V and 6 from J, leaving 4 bases between them. The CDR3 DNA sequence: TGTGCCAGCAGTTTATGGGTTCAGCCCCAGCATTTT. Protein: CASSLWVQPQHF.

The chain carries TRBV19 and TRBJ2-3; D may be TRBD1 (6 bases). This CDR3 contains 17 residues. V was cut by 5 bases and J by 1 base, with 19 bases left in between. Germline-derived CDR1 and CDR2 are LNHDA and SQIVND (reference sequence). CDR3 residues: CASSRTPQGTGTDTQYF. DNA of the CDR3: TGTGCCAGTAGTCGAACTCCACAGGGAACTGGCACAGATACGCAGTATTTT.

The rearrangement uses TRBV2 and TRBJ2-7; 11 bases match TRBD1. After removal of 5 bases from V and 6 bases from J, the junction contained 3 bases not matched to a gene. This CDR3 is 13 amino acids long. Germline assignment: CDR1 SNHLY and CDR2 FYNNEI. This CDR3 reads CASSTGTGGEQYF. For the CDR3, the DNA is TGTGCCAGCAGTACCGGGACAGGGGGCGAGCAGTACTTC.

The J gene is TRBJ1-2, the V gene TRBV7-2; 9 bases line up with TRBD1. Germline V lookup: CDR1 SGHTA, CDR2 FQGNSA. The J segment lost 6 bases and the V segment lost 5 bases, leaving 10 bases of the junction unmatched. This CDR3 comprises 15 residues. The CDR3 loop is CASSHASGTGNGYTF. CDR3 bases: TGTGCCAGCAGCCACGCCTCCGGGACAGGGAATGGCTACACCTTC.

The chain is built from TRBV6-6 and TRBJ1-1, with 9 bases that match TRBD1. The junction had 7 bases not matched to a gene; V was cut back by 2 bases and J by 6 bases. Looked up from germline, CDR1 is MNHNY and CDR2 is SVGAGI (reference sequence). The CDR3 spans 15 residues. The CDR3 region is CASSYLGQGVSEAFF. CDR3 sequence (DNA): TGTGCCAGCAGTTACCTGGGACAGGGAGTATCTGAAGCTTTCTTT.

This sequence joins TRBV7-2 and TRBJ2-1; D is ambiguous. The CDR3 is 15 residues long. Germline CDR1 reads SGHTA; CDR2 reads FQGNSA. V was cut by 7 bases and J by 0 bases, with 13 bases left in between. The CDR3 region is CASIPGFSSYNEQFF. The CDR3 bases are TGTGCCAGCATCCCCGGATTCAGCTCCTACAATGAGCAGTTCTTC.

This chain links TRBV7-2 with TRBJ2-7; D remains ambiguous. There are 12 residues in the CDR3. CDR1 and CDR2 (germline): SGHTA, FQGNSA. V lost 2 bases and J 5 bases, leaving 7 bases between the germline ends. CDR3 coding DNA: TGTGCCAGCAGCTTATTGGGTGACGAGCAGTACTTC. It is translated as CASSLLGDEQYF.

The genes are TRBV7-9 and TRBJ1-2; a possible D gene is TRBD1 (5 bases). Per germline, CDR1 SEHNR and CDR2 FQNEAQ (reference sequence). Trimming removed 5 bases from V and 8 bases from J, with 21 bases in between. CDR3 length: 15 amino acids. The CDR3 sequence is CASSPEIGGTDGYTF. The CDR3 DNA reads as TGTGCCAGCAGCCCCGAAATTGGGGGGACTGACGGCTACACCTTC.